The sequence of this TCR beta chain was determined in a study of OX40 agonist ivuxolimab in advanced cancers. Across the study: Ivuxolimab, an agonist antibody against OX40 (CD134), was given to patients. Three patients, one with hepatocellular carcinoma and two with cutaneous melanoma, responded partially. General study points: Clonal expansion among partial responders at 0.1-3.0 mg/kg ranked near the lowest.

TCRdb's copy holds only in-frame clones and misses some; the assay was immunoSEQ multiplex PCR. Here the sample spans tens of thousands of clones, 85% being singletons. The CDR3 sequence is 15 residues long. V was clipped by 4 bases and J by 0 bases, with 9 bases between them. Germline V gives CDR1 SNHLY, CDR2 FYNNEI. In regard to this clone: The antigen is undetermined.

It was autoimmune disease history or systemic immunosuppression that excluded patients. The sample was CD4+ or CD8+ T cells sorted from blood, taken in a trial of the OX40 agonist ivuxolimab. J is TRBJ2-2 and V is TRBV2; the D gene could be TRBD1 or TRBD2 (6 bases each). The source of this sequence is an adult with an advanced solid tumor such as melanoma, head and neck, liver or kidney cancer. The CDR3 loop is CASSVEGANTGELFF. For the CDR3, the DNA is TGTGCCAGCAGTGTGGAGGGGGCGAACACCGGGGAGCTGTTTTTT.